This T cell receptor beta chain was recovered during a study of blood T cell repertoires in COVID-19. Study details: Some COVID-19 samples were acute and others convalescent; all came from the United States, Italy and Spain. Sources were T cells, B-cell-depleted T cells, or PBMCs; the material itself was cDNA or gDNA.

V was pared by 2 bases and J by 7 bases, with 9 bases between. The CDR3 extends over 13 amino acids. Looked up from germline, CDR1 is SGHTS and CDR2 is YDEGEE. Per the original methods: By means of reference gene primer amplification, nucleated cell counts were estimated. Sequencing used immunoSEQ multiplex PCR; TCRdb keeps in-frame clones, though not all of them. For V, J and clone size, that table is used; D and trimming come from the DNA. Among about 61,000 clones listed, more than 85% were seen once. The rearrangement links TRBV5-8 to TRBJ2-2, with D hard to call. The sample comprised peripheral blood. This receptor was obtained from an elderly man in a cohort sampled during active COVID-19. CDR3 nucleotides: TGTGCCAGCAGCTTTACTATCCGCGGGGAGCTGTTTTTT. Protein: CASSFTIRGELFF.